One sample yielded the 4 T cell receptor beta chains listed below, sequenced in a study of cytotoxic CD8 clonotypes in ibrutinib-treated CLL. TCRdb's table, derived via immunoSEQ multiplex PCR, lists solely in-frame clones and lacks some. The sample shows 300,000 to 350,000 clones, roughly 85% of them seen only once. The source was PBMCs, collected before ibrutinib treatment. These receptors all stem from a human donor with chronic lymphocytic leukemia.

The rearrangement joins TRBV7-9 to TRBJ2-7, with 13 bases fitting TRBD2. J gave up 3 bases and V 1 base, and 9 bases lay outside the gene matches. CDR1 is SEHNR, CDR2 FQNEAQ, per germline (reference sequence). This CDR3 comprises 18 residues. CDR3 coding DNA: TGTGCCAGCAGCTTAGGGACTAGCGGGAGAAGGTCGGTCTACGAGCAGTACTTC. Translating it yields CASSLGTSGRRSVYEQYF.

This chain connects TRBV15 to TRBJ2-7; D uncertain. The ends were cut back, 0 bases at V and 1 base at J, with 13 bases in the middle. Germline V gives CDR1 LNHNV, CDR2 YYDKDF (reference sequence). This CDR3 is 16 amino acids long. The CDR3 loop is CATSRDRSEGSYEQYF. CDR3 DNA: TGTGCCACCAGCAGAGACAGGTCCGAAGGGTCCTACGAGCAGTACTTC.

For the CDR3, the DNA is TGTGCCAGCAGCGTAGAAAGTCGTGGGGTCTATGGCTACACCTTC. This encodes CASSVESRGVYGYTF. This sequence joins TRBV9 and TRBJ1-2, with D unclear. Deletions cut 0 bases from V and 4 bases from J, with 13 bases between. The CDR3 length is 15 residues. Germline V CDR1 and CDR2: SGDLS, YYNGEE.

CDR3 coding DNA: TGTGCCAGTAGTATAGGGACAGGGGATGACACCGGGGAGCTGTTTTTT. Its translation: CASSIGTGDDTGELFF. The chain recombines TRBV19 with TRBJ2-2, with TRBD1 matching over 9 bases. This CDR3 spans 16 amino acids. CDR1 is LNHDA and CDR2 is SQIVND in the germline V gene (reference sequence). V gave up 1 base and J gave up 3 bases; unmatched junction bases: 3.